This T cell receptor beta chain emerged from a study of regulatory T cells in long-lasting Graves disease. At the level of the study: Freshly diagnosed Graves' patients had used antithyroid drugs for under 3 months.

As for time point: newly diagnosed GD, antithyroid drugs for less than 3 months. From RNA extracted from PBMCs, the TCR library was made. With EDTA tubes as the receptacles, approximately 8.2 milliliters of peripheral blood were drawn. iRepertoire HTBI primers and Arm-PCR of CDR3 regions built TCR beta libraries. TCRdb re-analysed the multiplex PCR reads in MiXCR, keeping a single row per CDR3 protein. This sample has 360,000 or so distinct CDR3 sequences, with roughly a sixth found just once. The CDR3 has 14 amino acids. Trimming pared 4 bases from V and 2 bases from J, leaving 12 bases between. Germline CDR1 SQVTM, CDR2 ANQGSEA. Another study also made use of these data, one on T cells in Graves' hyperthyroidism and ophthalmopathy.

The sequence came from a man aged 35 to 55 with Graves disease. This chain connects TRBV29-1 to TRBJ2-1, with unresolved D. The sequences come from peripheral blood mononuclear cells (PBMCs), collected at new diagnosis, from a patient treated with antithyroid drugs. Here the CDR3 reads CSVAQVDPYNEQFF. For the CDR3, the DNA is TGCAGCGTTGCTCAGGTAGATCCCTACAATGAGCAGTTCTTC.